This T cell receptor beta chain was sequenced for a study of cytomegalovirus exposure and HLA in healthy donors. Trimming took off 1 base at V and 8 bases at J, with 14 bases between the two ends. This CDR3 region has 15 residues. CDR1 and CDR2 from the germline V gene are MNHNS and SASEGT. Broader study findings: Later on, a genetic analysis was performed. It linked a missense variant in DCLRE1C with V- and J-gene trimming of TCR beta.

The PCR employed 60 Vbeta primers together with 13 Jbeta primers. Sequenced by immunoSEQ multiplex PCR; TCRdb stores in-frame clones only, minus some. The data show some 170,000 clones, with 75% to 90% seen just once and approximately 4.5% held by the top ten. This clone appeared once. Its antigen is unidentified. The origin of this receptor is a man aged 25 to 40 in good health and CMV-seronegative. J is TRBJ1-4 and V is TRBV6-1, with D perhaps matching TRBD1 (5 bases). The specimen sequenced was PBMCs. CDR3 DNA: TGTGCCAGCAGTGAAGTAGGGAGGGGACCGGAAAAACTGTTTTTT. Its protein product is CASSEVGRGPEKLFF.